This T cell receptor beta chain comes out of a study of blood T cell repertoires in COVID-19. The CDR3 has 15 residues. The germline V gene has CDR1 MNHEY and CDR2 SMNVEV (reference sequence). The ends were cut back, 6 bases at V and 0 bases at J, with 15 bases in the middle. Some clones are missing from TCRdb's copy, which holds only in-frame ones; the method was immunoSEQ multiplex PCR. This table holds roughly 150,000 clones, about 72% found once. The sample comprised peripheral blood. The chain has TRBV27 and TRBJ2-7, with D possibly being TRBD1 (6 bases). The sequence derives from a man in his 60s who had recovered from COVID-19. In nucleotides, the CDR3 is TGTGCCAGCAGGTCCTGGGGGCGCAGCTCCTACGAGCAGTACTTC. The encoded protein is CASRSWGRSSYEQYF.